This TCR beta chain stems from a study of blood T cell repertoires in COVID-19. At the level of the study: The samples span acute and convalescent COVID-19 from the United States, Italy and Spain. T cells, B-cell-depleted T cells, or PBMCs supplied cDNA or gDNA.

Participants spanned ages about 18 to 90 years and resided in over 20 US areas. Clinical history as reported by participants underpinned cohort assignment. Clones were read by immunoSEQ multiplex PCR, and TCRdb kept only the in-frame ones, dropping some. The repertoire consists of about 230,000 clones, with about 90% occurring once and the leading ten covering 3.5% to 4.5%. With respect to this clone: Distinct nucleotide sequences in the sample also encode this CDR3.

V trimming: 4 bases; J trimming: 8 bases; junction bases outside the gene matches: 6. CDR1 and CDR2 (germline): SGHTA, FQGNSA. The CDR3 runs to 13 residues. The sample consisted of PBMCs or T cells enriched from blood (not recorded which). This sequence originates from a woman in her twenties or thirties with acute COVID-19. The chain links TRBV7-2 to TRBJ1-2, with 8 bases fitting TRBD1. The CDR3 nucleotides read TGTGCCAGCAGCTCCGGACAGGGCTTGGGCTACACCTTC. Translation: CASSSGQGLGYTF.